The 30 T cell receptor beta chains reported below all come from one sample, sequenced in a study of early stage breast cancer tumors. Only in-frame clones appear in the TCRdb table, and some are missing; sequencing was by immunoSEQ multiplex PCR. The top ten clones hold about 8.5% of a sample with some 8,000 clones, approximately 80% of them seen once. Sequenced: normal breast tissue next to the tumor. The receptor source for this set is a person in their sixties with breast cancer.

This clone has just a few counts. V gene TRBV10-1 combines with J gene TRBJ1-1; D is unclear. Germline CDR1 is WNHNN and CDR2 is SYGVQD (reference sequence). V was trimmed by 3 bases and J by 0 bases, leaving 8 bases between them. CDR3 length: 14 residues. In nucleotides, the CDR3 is TGCGCCAGCAGTGACGGTCAGTTGAACACTGAAGCTTTCTTT. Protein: CASSDGQLNTEAFF.

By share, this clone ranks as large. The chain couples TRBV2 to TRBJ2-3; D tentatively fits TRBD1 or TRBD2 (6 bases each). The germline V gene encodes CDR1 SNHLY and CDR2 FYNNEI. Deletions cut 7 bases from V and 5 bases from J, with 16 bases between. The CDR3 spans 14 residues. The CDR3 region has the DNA TGTGCCAGCAAGGGGGACTGGCGCGGAGATACGCAGTATTTT. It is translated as CASKGDWRGDTQYF.

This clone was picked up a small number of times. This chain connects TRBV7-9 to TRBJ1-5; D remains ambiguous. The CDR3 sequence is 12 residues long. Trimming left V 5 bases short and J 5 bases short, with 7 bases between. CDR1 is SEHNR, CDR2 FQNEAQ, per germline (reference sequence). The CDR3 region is CASSLNYQPQHF. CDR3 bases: TGTGCCAGCAGCCTCAATTATCAGCCCCAGCATTTT.

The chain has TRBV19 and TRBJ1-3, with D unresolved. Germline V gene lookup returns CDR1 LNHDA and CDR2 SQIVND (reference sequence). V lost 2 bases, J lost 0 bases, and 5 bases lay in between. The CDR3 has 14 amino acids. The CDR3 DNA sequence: TGTGCCAGTAGTATATGGGACTCTGGAAACACCATATATTTT. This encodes CASSIWDSGNTIYF.

CDR3 residues: CASSLEKKGDTQYF. CDR3 coding DNA: TGTGCCAGCAGCTTAGAAAAAAAGGGAGATACGCAGTATTTT. The rearrangement joins TRBV7-9 to TRBJ2-3; D gene unclear. From germline, CDR1 is SEHNR and CDR2 FQNEAQ (reference sequence). V gave up 1 base and J gave up 5 bases, with 10 bases separating them. The CDR3 is 14 amino acids.

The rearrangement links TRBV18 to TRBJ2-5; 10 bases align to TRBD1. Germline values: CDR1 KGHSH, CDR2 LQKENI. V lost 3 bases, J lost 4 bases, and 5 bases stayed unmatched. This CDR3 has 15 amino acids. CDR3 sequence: CASSPTGTGVETQYF. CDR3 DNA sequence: TGTGCCAGCTCACCGACCGGGACAGGGGTAGAGACCCAGTACTTC.

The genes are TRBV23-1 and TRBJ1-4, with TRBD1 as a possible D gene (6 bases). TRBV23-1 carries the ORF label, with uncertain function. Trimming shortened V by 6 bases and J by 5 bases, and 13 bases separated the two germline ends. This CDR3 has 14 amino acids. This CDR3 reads CASRGTGYNEKLFF. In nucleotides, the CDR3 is TGCGCCAGCAGGGGCACAGGGTACAATGAAAAACTGTTTTTT.

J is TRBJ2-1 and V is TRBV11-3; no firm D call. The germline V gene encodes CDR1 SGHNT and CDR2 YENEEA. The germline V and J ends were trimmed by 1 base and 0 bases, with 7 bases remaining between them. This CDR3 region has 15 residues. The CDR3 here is CASSLVGSSYNEQFF. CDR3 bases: TGTGCCAGCAGCTTAGTGGGGTCCTCCTACAATGAGCAGTTCTTC.

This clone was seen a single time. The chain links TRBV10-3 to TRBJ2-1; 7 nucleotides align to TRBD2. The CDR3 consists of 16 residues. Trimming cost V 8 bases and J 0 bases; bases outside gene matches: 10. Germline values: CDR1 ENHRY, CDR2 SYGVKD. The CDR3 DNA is TGTGCCATCCAGGGCATGGCGGGAGTCTCCTACAATGAGCAGTTCTTC. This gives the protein CAIQGMAGVSYNEQFF.

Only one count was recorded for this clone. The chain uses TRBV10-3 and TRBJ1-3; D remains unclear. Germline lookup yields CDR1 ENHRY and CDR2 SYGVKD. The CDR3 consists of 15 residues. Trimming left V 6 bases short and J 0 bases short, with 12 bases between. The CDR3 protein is CAISPDLNSGNTIYF. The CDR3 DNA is TGTGCCATCAGCCCCGACCTGAACTCTGGAAACACCATATATTTT.

This chain's CDR3 is CASSQLAGGVTDTQYF. The CDR3 nucleotides read TGTGCCAGCAGTCAACTAGCGGGAGGGGTCACAGATACGCAGTATTTT. The chain links TRBV27 to TRBJ2-3; 13 bases are a match to TRBD2. The V gene's germline CDR1 is MNHEY and CDR2 SMNVEV (reference sequence). The V segment lost 5 bases and the J segment 2 bases; nucleotides outside the gene matches: 4. The CDR3 contains 16 residues.

The CDR3, as DNA: TGTGCCAGCAGGGGACAGGGCGACAATTCCCTCCACTTT. Translated: CASRGQGDNSLHF. V and J are TRBV2 and TRBJ1-6; TRBD1 aligns across 9 bases. Germline CDR1 is SNHLY and CDR2 is FYNNEI. J lost 14 bases, V lost 6 bases, and 8 bases had no gene match. The CDR3 covers 13 residues.

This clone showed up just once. The chain's CDR3 is CASSQDSGRTPYGYTF. Written as DNA, the CDR3 is TGCGCCAGCAGCCAAGATTCAGGGAGAACCCCCTATGGCTACACCTTC. The chain combines TRBV4-1 with TRBJ1-2, with D possibly TRBD1 on 5 matching bases. V was shortened by 0 bases and J by 4 bases, with 15 bases between the two germline ends. The CDR3 consists of 16 residues. CDR1 and CDR2 from the germline V gene are MGHRA and YSYEKL.

The CDR3: CSASLNPEAFF. The CDR3 DNA reads TGCAGTGCTAGTTTAAACCCTGAAGCTTTCTTT. The J gene is TRBJ1-1, the V gene TRBV20-1; D gene uncertain. The CDR3 extends over 11 amino acids. The V end was cut by 3 bases, the J end by 6 bases, with 8 bases between. In germline, CDR1 is DFQATT, CDR2 SNEGSKA (reference sequence).

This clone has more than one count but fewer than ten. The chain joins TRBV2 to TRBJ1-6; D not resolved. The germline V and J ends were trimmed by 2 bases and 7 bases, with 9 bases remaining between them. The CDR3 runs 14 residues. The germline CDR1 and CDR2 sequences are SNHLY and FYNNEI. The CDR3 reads CASSEWASNSPLHF. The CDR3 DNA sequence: TGTGCCAGCAGTGAATGGGCCTCGAATTCACCCCTCCACTTT.

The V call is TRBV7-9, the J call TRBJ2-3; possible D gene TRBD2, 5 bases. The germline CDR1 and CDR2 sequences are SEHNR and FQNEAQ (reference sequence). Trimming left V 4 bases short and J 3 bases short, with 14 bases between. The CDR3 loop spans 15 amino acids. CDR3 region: CASSSLAGGTDTQYF. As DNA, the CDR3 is TGTGCCAGCAGCTCTTTAGCAGGAGGAACAGATACGCAGTATTTT.

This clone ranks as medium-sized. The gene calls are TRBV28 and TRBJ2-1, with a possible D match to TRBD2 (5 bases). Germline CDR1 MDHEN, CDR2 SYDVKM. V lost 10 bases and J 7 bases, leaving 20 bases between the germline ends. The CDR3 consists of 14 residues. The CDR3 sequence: CATRPAGLGNEQFF. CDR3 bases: TGTGCCACCCGCCCCGCGGGTTTGGGGAATGAGCAGTTCTTC.

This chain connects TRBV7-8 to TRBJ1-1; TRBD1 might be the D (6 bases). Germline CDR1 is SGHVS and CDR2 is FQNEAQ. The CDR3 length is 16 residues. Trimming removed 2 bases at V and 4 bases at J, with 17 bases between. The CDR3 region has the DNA TGTGCCAGCAGCTTAACAGGCTCGGCCAGGGGCACTGAAGCTTTCTTT. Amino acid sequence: CASSLTGSARGTEAFF.

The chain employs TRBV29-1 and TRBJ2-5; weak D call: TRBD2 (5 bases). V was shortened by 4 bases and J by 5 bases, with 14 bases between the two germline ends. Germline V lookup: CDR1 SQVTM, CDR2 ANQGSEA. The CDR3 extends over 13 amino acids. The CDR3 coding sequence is TGCAGCGTTGGACGGGGAATGGGGGAGACCCAGTACTTC. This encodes CSVGRGMGETQYF.

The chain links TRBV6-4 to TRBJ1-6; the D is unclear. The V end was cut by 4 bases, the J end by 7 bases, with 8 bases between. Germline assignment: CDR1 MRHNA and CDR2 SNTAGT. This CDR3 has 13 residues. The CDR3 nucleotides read TGTGCCAGCAGTGCAGACGGAAATTCACCCCTCCACTTT. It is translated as CASSADGNSPLHF.

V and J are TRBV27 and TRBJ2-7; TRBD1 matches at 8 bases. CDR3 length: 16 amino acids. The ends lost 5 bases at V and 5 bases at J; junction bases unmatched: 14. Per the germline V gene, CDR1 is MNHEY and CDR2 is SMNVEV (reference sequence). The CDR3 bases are TGTGCCAGCAGTCCAAAGGGGCAGGGGGCAATCCACGAGCAGTACTTC. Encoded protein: CASSPKGQGAIHEQYF.

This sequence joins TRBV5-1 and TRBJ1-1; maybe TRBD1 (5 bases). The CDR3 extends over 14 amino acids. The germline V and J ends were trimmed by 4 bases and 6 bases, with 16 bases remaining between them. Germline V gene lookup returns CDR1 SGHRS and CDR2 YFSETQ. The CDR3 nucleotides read TGCGCCAGCAGCCGATGGGGGTCGAGTCCTGAAGCTTTCTTT. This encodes CASSRWGSSPEAFF.

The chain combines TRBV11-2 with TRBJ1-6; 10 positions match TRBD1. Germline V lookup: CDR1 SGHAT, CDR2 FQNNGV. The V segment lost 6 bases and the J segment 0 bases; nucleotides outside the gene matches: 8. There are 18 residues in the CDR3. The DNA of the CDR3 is TGTGCCAGCAGGAGTAGACAGGGGGCAAGCTCCTATAATTCACCCCTCCACTTT. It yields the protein CASRSRQGASSYNSPLHF.

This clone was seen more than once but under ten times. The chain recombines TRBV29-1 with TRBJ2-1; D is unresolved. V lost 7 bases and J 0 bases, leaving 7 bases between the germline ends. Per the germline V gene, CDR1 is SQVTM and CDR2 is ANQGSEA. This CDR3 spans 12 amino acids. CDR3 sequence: CSGDLSYNEQFF. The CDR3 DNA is TGCAGCGGCGACCTCTCCTACAATGAGCAGTTCTTC.

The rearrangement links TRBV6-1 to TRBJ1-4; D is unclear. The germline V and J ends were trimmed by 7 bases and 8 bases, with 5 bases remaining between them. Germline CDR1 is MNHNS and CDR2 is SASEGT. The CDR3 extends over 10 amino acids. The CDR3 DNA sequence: TGTGCCAGCATGAGGGAAAAACTGTTTTTT. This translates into CASMREKLFF.

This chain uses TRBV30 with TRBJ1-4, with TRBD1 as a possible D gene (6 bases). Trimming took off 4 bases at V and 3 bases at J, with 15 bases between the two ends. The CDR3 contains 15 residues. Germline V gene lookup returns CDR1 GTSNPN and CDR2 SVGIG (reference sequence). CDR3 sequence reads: CAWNLHGGPNEKLFF. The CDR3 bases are TGTGCCTGGAACCTCCACGGGGGGCCTAATGAAAAACTGTTTTTT. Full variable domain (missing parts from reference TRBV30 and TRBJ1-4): SQTIHQWPATLVQPVGSPLSLECTVEGTSNPNLYWYRQAAGRGLQLLFYSVGIGQISSEVPQNLSASRPQDRQFILSSKKLLLSDSGFYLCAWNLHGGPNEKLFFGSGTQLSVL.

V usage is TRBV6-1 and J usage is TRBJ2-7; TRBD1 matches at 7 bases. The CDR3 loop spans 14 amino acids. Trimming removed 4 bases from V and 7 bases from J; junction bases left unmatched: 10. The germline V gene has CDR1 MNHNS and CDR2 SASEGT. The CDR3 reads CASSARQGDEEQYF. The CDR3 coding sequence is TGTGCCAGCAGTGCTAGACAGGGCGATGAGGAGCAGTACTTC.

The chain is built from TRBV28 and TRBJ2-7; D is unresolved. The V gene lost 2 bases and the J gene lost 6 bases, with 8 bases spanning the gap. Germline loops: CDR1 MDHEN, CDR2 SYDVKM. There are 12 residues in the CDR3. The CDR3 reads CASSLPPGEQYF. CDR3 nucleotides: TGTGCCAGCAGTTTACCCCCAGGCGAGCAGTACTTC.

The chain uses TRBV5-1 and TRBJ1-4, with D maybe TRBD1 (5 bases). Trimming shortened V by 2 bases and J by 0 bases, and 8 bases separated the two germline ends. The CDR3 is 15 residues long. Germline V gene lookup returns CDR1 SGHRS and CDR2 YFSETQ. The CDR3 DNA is TGCGCCAGCAGCTTCCAGGGAGCAACTAATGAAAAACTGTTTTTT. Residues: CASSFQGATNEKLFF.

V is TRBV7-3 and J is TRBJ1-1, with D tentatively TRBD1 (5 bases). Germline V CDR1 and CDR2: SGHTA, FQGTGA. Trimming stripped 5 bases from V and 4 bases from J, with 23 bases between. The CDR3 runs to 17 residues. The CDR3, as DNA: TGTGCCAGCAGCCCACCCCTTCTGATAAAAACAGGCACTGAAGCTTTCTTT. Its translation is CASSPPLLIKTGTEAFF.